These 20 T cell receptor beta chains were sequenced from one sample in a study of T cell repertoires in cytomegalovirus infection. Antigen specificity for these receptors is unknown. One entry per CDR3 protein, called by TCRdb with MiXCR from the reads. Of about 920,000 distinct CDR3 sequences in the sample, approximately 32% are singletons; the top ten hold roughly 13%. The sample was cultured CD8+ T cells from PBMCs, taken from culture after CMV antigen stimulation. The receptor set was obtained from a human donor in good health (CMV status not recorded). Some clones in this sample may be carry-over from other donors' samples.

The rearrangement links TRBV3-1 to TRBJ1-2; possible D gene TRBD1, 5 bases. The CDR3 length is 15 residues. The V end lost 1 base, the J end lost 3 bases, and 12 bases lay between the germline ends. Germline assignment: CDR1 LGHDT and CDR2 YNNKEL (reference sequence). CDR3 bases: TGTGCCAGCAGCCAAGTTTTGACAGACTACTATGGCTACACCTTC. Its protein is CASSQVLTDYYGYTF.

The chain carries TRBV9 and TRBJ2-1, with D perhaps TRBD1 (6 bases). Germline lookup yields CDR1 SGDLS and CDR2 YYNGEE. The CDR3 loop spans 15 amino acids. Trimming stripped 0 bases from V and 8 bases from J, with 15 bases between. The CDR3 DNA is TGTGCCAGCAGCGTAGAGGGGACAACTAAGGATGAGCAGTTCTTC. Amino acids: CASSVEGTTKDEQFF.

J is TRBJ1-2 and V is TRBV7-9, with D unresolved. V was trimmed by 2 bases and J by 3 bases, leaving 10 bases between them. CDR1 SEHNR and CDR2 FQNEAQ come from the germline V gene (reference sequence). The CDR3 sequence is 14 residues long. The CDR3 region is CASSLSRDYYGYTF. The CDR3 bases are TGTGCCAGCAGCTTAAGCCGGGATTACTATGGCTACACCTTC.

For this clonotype: One base away lies a much larger clone, so this may be a sequencing read error. The V and J genes are TRBV6-2 or TRBV6-3 and TRBJ1-1, with D unresolved. Trimming cost V 2 bases and J 3 bases, with 4 bases left between them. The CDR3 spans 12 residues. Germline V gene sequence: CDR1 MNHEY, CDR2 SVGEGT. CDR3 amino acids: CASSYVYTEAFF. The CDR3 DNA reads as TGTGCCAGCAGTTACGTGTACACTGAAGCTTTCTTT.

The V gene is TRBV4-1, the J gene TRBJ2-3; D unresolved. Trimming removed 1 base from V and 4 bases from J, with 6 bases in between. Germline V gene data show CDR1 as MGHRA and CDR2 as YSYEKL. CDR3 length equals 13 residues. The CDR3 nucleotides read TGCGCCAGCAGCCAAGGGGTCGCAGATACGCAGTATTTT. Translating gives CASSQGVADTQYF.

This clonotype was detected many times. The V and J genes are TRBV7-2 and TRBJ2-3; D gene uncertain. CDR3 length: 16 amino acids. V lost 1 base and J 0 bases, leaving 11 bases between the germline ends. The germline V gene encodes CDR1 SGHTA and CDR2 FQGNSA. This CDR3 is CASSLDWITSTDTQYF. The CDR3 bases are TGTGCCAGCAGCTTAGACTGGATAACTAGCACAGATACGCAGTATTTT.

A few counts support this clonotype. V gene TRBV5-8 combines with J gene TRBJ2-5; possibly TRBD1 for D (6 bases). The ends were cut back, 0 bases at V and 0 bases at J, with 15 bases in the middle. Per the germline V gene, CDR1 is SGHTS and CDR2 is YDEGEE. The length of the CDR3 is 17 residues. The CDR3 bases are TGTGCCAGCAGCTTGGATCAGGGGATAGCGTACCAAGAGACCCAGTACTTC. As protein: CASSLDQGIAYQETQYF.

This clonotype was counted only a few times. V usage is TRBV19 and J usage is TRBJ2-2, with TRBD1 matching over 8 bases. V lost 5 bases to trimming and J lost 0 bases; unmatched junction nucleotides: 2. The CDR3 is made up of 15 amino acids. Germline CDR1 reads LNHDA; CDR2 reads SQIVND (reference sequence). The CDR3 DNA sequence: TGTGCCAGTAGTGCGGACAGGGCGAACACCGGGGAGCTGTTTTTT. Translation gives CASSADRANTGELFF.

Notes on this clonotype: Compared with germline, one end of the junction differs, possibly owing to a read error. The V call is TRBV27, the J call TRBJ1-5; D is uncertain. The CDR3 consists of 14 residues. The germline CDR1 and CDR2 sequences are MNHEY and SMNVEV (reference sequence). The CDR3 DNA sequence: TGTGCCTGCAGTTTAGGGTATAGCAATCAGCCCCAGCATTTT. This gives the protein CACSLGYSNQPQHF.

The chain couples TRBV10-3 to TRBJ1-2; the D gene is possibly TRBD1 (5 bases). Germline CDR1 is ENHRY and CDR2 is SYGVKD. The CDR3 totals 23 residues. Trimming stripped 0 bases from V and 3 bases from J, with 35 bases between. CDR3 sequence reads: CAISESTDPLGGEDFTVDYGYTF. The CDR3 DNA sequence: TGTGCCATCAGTGAGTCGACGGACCCCCTGGGAGGGGAGGATTTTACTGTCGACTATGGCTACACCTTC.

In its sample, this clonotype was seen many times. V usage is TRBV12-3 or TRBV12-4 and J usage is TRBJ2-1; no firm D call. V gave up 2 bases and J gave up 7 bases, with 6 bases separating them. This CDR3 is built from 12 residues. The CDR3 loop reads CASSLWVNEQFF. The DNA for the CDR3 is TGTGCCAGCAGTTTATGGGTGAATGAGCAGTTCTTC.

The rearrangement uses TRBV19 and TRBJ2-3; D gene ambiguous. The germline CDR1 and CDR2 sequences are LNHDA and SQIVND (reference sequence). The CDR3 loop spans 11 amino acids. V was clipped by 7 bases and J by 2 bases, with 4 bases between them. CDR3 nucleotide sequence: TGTGCCAGTACAGCCACAGATACGCAGTATTTT. Amino acid sequence: CASTATDTQYF.

The rearrangement uses TRBV12-3 or TRBV12-4 and TRBJ1-4; D gene unclear. The length of the CDR3 is 15 residues. V lost 1 base, J lost 3 bases, and 9 bases lay in between. The CDR3 coding sequence is TGTGCCAGCAGTTTAGAACGGAGCTCTAATGAAAAACTGTTTTTT. Residues: CASSLERSSNEKLFF.

The V and J genes are TRBV5-5 and TRBJ2-5; tentative D call: TRBD1 (6 bases). V lost 4 bases, J lost 5 bases, and 18 bases lay in between. CDR3 length equals 15 residues. Per germline, CDR1 SGHKS and CDR2 YYEKEE (reference sequence). The CDR3 DNA sequence: TGTGCCAGCAGCCGTAGGACAGACCTAAAGGAGACCCAGTACTTC. Amino acid sequence: CASSRRTDLKETQYF.

The V call is TRBV6-2 or TRBV6-3, the J call TRBJ1-1; D is unresolved. Per germline, CDR1 MNHEY and CDR2 SVGEGT. The CDR3 sequence is 17 residues long. Trimming removed 4 bases at V and 0 bases at J, with 18 bases between. CDR3 protein: CASSFPASGWMNTEAFF. The CDR3 DNA sequence: TGTGCCAGCAGTTTCCCCGCCTCGGGGTGGATGAACACTGAAGCTTTCTTT.

The chain recombines TRBV5-1 with TRBJ1-3, with D tentatively TRBD1 (5 bases). Germline V gene lookup returns CDR1 SGHRS and CDR2 YFSETQ. V lost 4 bases and J lost 3, with 14 bases in between. The CDR3 sequence is 15 residues long. This CDR3 is CASSGGGGRGNTIYF. In nucleotides, the CDR3 is TGCGCCAGCAGCGGGGGAGGCGGACGTGGAAACACCATATATTTT. Using reference TRBV5-1 and TRBJ1-3 for the parts outside the CDR3, the full variable domain is KAGVTQTPRYLIKTRGQQVTLSCSPISGHRSVSWYQQTPGQGLQFLFEYFSETQRNKGNFPGRFSGRQFSNSRSEMNVSTLELGDSALYLCASSGGGGRGNTIYFGEGSWLTVV.

This clonotype was counted only a few times. V and J are TRBV23-1 and TRBJ2-7, with a tentative D call TRBD2 (5 bases). TRBV23-1 is designated an ORF whose function remains uncertain. The CDR3 covers 13 residues. V lost 0 bases, J lost 9 bases, and 12 bases lay in between. The CDR3 reads CASSQSRRGVQYV. In DNA, the CDR3 is TGCGCCAGCAGTCAATCGCGCCGGGGAGTGCAGTACGTC.

This chain uses TRBV6-5 with TRBJ1-4, with 7 positions matching TRBD1. Germline CDR1 and CDR2: MNHEY and SVGAGI. This CDR3 spans 15 amino acids. The J segment lost 5 bases and the V segment lost 6 bases, leaving 9 bases of the junction unmatched. The CDR3 protein is CASRHPGQSNEKLFF. The CDR3 coding sequence is TGTGCCAGCAGACACCCGGGACAGTCAAATGAAAAACTGTTTTTT.

V gene TRBV10-3 combines with J gene TRBJ2-7; D is unresolved. The germline V and J ends were trimmed by 5 bases and 2 bases, with 4 bases remaining between them. The germline gives CDR1 ENHRY, CDR2 SYGVKD. The CDR3 is 11 amino acids. The CDR3, as DNA: TGTGCCATCAGTAATACCTACGAGCAGTACGTC. Translation: CAISNTYEQYV.

CDR3 amino acids: CASSLELLQVPDTQYF. As DNA, the CDR3 is TGCGCCAGCAGCTTGGAACTTCTACAGGTCCCAGATACGCAGTATTTT. The chain links TRBV5-1 to TRBJ2-3; D might be TRBD1 (5 bases). The CDR3 consists of 16 residues. Per the germline V gene, CDR1 is SGHRS and CDR2 is YFSETQ. Between the trimmed V and J ends, which lost 0 bases and 4 bases, there was a span of 15 bases.